What follows are 4 T cell receptor beta chains derived from one specimen sequenced in a study of cytomegalovirus exposure and HLA in healthy donors. The PCR had 60 Vbeta and 13 Jbeta primers. The table came from immunoSEQ multiplex PCR; TCRdb's copy has only in-frame clones and leaves some out. The sample lists around 150,000 clones; over 60% were seen once. Sequenced input: PBMCs. The source is a woman aged 30 to 39 in good health and CMV-seronegative.

There are a few counts of this clone. The chain's CDR3 is CASSTSGRGEQFF. The CDR3 nucleotides are TGTGCCAGCAGTACTAGCGGGAGGGGTGAGCAGTTCTTC. The chain employs TRBV28 and TRBJ2-1, with 13 bases that match TRBD2. The CDR3 runs to 13 residues. Germline loops: CDR1 MDHEN, CDR2 SYDVKM. Unmatched junction bases numbered 1, after V lost 5 bases and J lost 9 bases.

CDR3 DNA sequence: TGTGCCAGCAGTACCCGTAGAGGAAAAAACATTCAGTACTTC. Amino acids: CASSTRRGKNIQYF. The rearrangement links TRBV28 to TRBJ2-4; no reliable D call. Looked up from germline, CDR1 is MDHEN and CDR2 is SYDVKM. Trimming left V 5 bases short and J 4 bases short, with 12 bases between. The CDR3 spans 14 residues.

The chain couples TRBV15 to TRBJ1-4, with 10 bases lining up with TRBD1. The CDR3 consists of 17 residues. CDR1 is LNHNV and CDR2 is YYDKDF in the germline V gene (reference sequence). The V segment lost 2 bases and the J segment 8 bases; nucleotides outside the gene matches: 11. The CDR3 DNA reads as TGTGCCACCAGCAGACATGCCGGGACAGGGGTTGAGGAAAAACTGTTTTTT. Translation gives CATSRHAGTGVEEKLFF.

This clone has just a few counts. This chain connects TRBV5-1 to TRBJ1-4; possible D gene TRBD1, 5 bases. CDR1 SGHRS and CDR2 YFSETQ come from the germline V gene. This CDR3 is 16 amino acids long. Deletions cut 0 bases from V and 5 bases from J, with 14 bases between. DNA for the CDR3: TGCGCCAGCAGCTTGGCCTGGGGCAGGGCAAATGAAAAACTGTTTTTT. This encodes CASSLAWGRANEKLFF.